This TCR beta chain derives from a study of control samples from healthy donors and cancer patients. Sequenced by immunoSEQ multiplex PCR; TCRdb stores in-frame clones only, minus some. The table includes tens of thousands of clones, about nine tenths detected once. V shed 4 bases, J shed 4 bases, and the junction held 8 bases outside the gene matches. In germline, CDR1 is SNHLY, CDR2 FYNNEI. The CDR3 is 17 amino acids. The sample taken for sequencing was PBMCs. The sequence came from a woman between 50 and 59 years old with colorectal cancer. The chain uses TRBV2 and TRBJ2-3, with 13 bases identical to TRBD2. CDR3 DNA: TGTGCCAGCAGTGGCCCAACTAGCGGGGGGGCCGCAGATACGCAGTATTTT. This translates into CASSGPTSGGAADTQYF.